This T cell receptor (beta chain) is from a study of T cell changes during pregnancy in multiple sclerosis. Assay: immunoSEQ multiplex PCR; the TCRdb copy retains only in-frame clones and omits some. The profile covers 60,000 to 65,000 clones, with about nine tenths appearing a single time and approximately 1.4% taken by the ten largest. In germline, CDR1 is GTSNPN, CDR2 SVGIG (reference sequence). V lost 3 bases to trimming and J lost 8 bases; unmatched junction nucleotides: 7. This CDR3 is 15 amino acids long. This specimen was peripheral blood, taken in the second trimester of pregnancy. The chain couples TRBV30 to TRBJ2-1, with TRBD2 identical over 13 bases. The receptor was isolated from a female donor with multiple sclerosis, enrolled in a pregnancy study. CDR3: CAWSPGTSGTHEQFF. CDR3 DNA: TGTGCCTGGAGCCCTGGGACTAGCGGGACCCATGAGCAGTTCTTC.